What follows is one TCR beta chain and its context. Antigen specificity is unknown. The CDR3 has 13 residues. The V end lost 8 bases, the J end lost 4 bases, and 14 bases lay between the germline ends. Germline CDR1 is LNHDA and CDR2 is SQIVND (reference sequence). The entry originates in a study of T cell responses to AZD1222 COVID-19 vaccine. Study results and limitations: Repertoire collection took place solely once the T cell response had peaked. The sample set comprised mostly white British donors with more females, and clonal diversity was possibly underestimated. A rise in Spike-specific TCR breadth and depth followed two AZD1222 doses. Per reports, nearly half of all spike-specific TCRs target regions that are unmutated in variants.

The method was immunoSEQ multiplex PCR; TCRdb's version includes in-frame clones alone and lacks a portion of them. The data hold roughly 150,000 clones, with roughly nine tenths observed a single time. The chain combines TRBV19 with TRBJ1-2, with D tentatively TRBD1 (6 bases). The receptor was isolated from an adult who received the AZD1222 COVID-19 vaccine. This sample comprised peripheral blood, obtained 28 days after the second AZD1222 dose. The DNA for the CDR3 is TGTGCCAGTGGTCCAGGGGCCCCCTATGGCTACACCTTC. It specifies CASGPGAPYGYTF.